A selection of T cell receptor beta chains follows, all from one sample in a study of T cell repertoires in cytomegalovirus infection. From the reads, TCRdb called clonotypes with MiXCR, one entry per CDR3 protein. There are fewer than 550,000 distinct CDR3 sequences in the sample; 11% occur only once, and more than 8.5% lies in the top ten. Sample: PBMCs. These receptor sequences come from a human donor in good health (CMV status not recorded). Some clones in this sample may be carry-over from other donors' samples. Each CDR3 is given with its conserved first and last residue. Each record gives: J gene, D gene, V gene, CDR3 length, clone size, CDR3 DNA, CDR3 protein. A D gene is named only where the DNA matches it firmly. Some rows have no size entry. The others give once, few or many, or a class for an expanded clone.

TRBJ2-7,TRBD1,TRBV2,12,.,TGTGCCGGGCGGGACAGGCTTAGCGAGCAGTACTTC,CAGRDRLSEQYF
TRBJ2-5,.,TRBV7-2,14,many,TGTGCCAGCAGCTTACCCAGGATTATAGAGACCCAGTACTTC,CASSLPRIIETQYF
TRBJ2-3,.,TRBV11-3,14,many,TGTGCCAGCAGCTTAGGCAGGGGTAGAGATACGCAGTATTTT,CASSLGRGRDTQYF
TRBJ1-5,TRBD1,TRBV20-1,14,many,TGCAGTGCGGCGAAGGGGGCAGCAAATCAGCCCCAGCATTTT,CSAAKGAANQPQHF
TRBJ2-3,.,TRBV2,16,many,TGTGCCAGCATTGGACCCAGGGGGGAAGTCGCAGATACGCAGTATTTT,CASIGPRGEVADTQYF
TRBJ2-5,.,TRBV2,15,many,TGTGCCAGCCATGAAGAAGGGGTGGACCAAGAGACCCAGTACTTC,CASHEEGVDQETQYF
TRBJ2-1,.,TRBV20-1,10,.,TGCAGTGCTGCAGGGTCCGGGGAGTTCTTC,CSAAGSGEFF
TRBJ2-1,.,TRBV20-1,14,many,TGCAGTGCTAGGGATACAGGTGTCTACAATGAGCAGTTCTTC,CSARDTGVYNEQFF
TRBJ2-7,.,TRBV20-1,11,.,TGCAGTGTCGCCGCTAGAAACGAGCAGTACTTC,CSVAARNEQYF
TRBJ2-3,.,TRBV11-1,16,many,TGTGCCAGCAGCTTACCCCCCGGGCCCAGCACAGATACGCAGTATTTT,CASSLPPGPSTDTQYF
TRBJ2-7,.,TRBV19,15,many,TGTGCCAGTAGTCCCTTGGCAGGCAACTCCTACGAGCAGTACTTC,CASSPLAGNSYEQYF
TRBJ2-1,TRBD2,TRBV10-3,14,many,TGTGCCATCATGGGACTAGCGGGAGAGGGGGAGCAGTTCTTC,CAIMGLAGEGEQFF
TRBJ2-5,.,TRBV7-6,16,many,TGTGCCAGCAGCTTCGGATGGCAGGGGATGGGAGAGACCCAGTACTTC,CASSFGWQGMGETQYF
TRBJ1-4,.,TRBV6-1,13,many,TGTGCCAGCAGACCGGGCCTGGATGAAAAACTGTTTTTT,CASRPGLDEKLFF
TRBJ2-1,TRBD2,TRBV6-6,16,.,TGTGCCAGCAGAACAACTAGCGGAAGCTCCTACAATGAGCAGTTCTTC,CASRTTSGSSYNEQFF
TRBJ1-3,.,TRBV7-9,13,many,TGTGCCAGCAGCTTAAACAGGGAAGACACCATATATTTT,CASSLNREDTIYF